The 27 T cell receptor beta chains below come from one sample, sequenced in a study of T cells after yellow fever vaccination. TCRdb fed the 5' RACE reads into MiXCR, producing one record per CDR3 protein. The profile shows about 69,000 distinct CDR3 sequences, around 5% of them singletons. The starting material was CD4+ T cells sorted from PBMCs, obtained around 14 days after the first yellow fever vaccination. The receptors were sampled from a man aged 18 to 29 who received the YFV17D yellow fever vaccine.

This clonotype has more than one count but fewer than ten. A junction boundary mismatches the germline segment, possibly from a read error. The rearrangement joins TRBV13 to TRBJ2-1; D unresolved. CDR1 PRHDT and CDR2 FYEKMQ come from the germline V gene (reference sequence). CDR3 length equals 13 residues. CDR3 region: CASSLVSYTEQFF. CDR3 sequence (DNA): TGTGCCAGCAGCTTAGTCTCGTACACTGAGCAGTTCTTC.

In this sample, this clonotype turned up many times. The rearrangement links TRBV4-2 to TRBJ2-5; D is perhaps TRBD1 (6 bases). Deletions cut 3 bases from V and 4 bases from J, with 15 bases between. The CDR3 extends over 15 amino acids. The germline gives CDR1 LGHNA, CDR2 YNFKEQ. The chain's CDR3 is CASSHRGGQTETQYF. Here the CDR3 DNA reads TGTGCCAGCAGCCACAGGGGCGGACAGACAGAGACCCAGTACTTC.

This clonotype was recorded many times. The CDR3, as DNA: TGTGCCAGCAGTTTCGCAGGCAAAAACATTCAGTACTTC. Translating it yields CASSFAGKNIQYF. This chain joins TRBV12-3 or TRBV12-4 and TRBJ2-4; D unclear. CDR3 length: 13 amino acids. V was shortened by 3 bases and J by 3 bases, with 6 bases between the two germline ends.

There are many counts of this clonotype. This chain uses TRBV7-2 with TRBJ1-1; a possible D gene is TRBD1 (6 bases). CDR1 and CDR2 from the germline V gene are SGHTA and FQGNSA. Trimming left V 1 base short and J 4 bases short, with 7 bases between. The CDR3 is 13 amino acids. CDR3 nucleotide sequence: TGTGCCAGCAGCTTAGAAGGGGGCACTGAAGCTTTCTTT. This codes for CASSLEGGTEAFF.

There are many counts of this clonotype. The chain is built from TRBV27 and TRBJ2-1; the D is unclear. The length of the CDR3 is 17 residues. V lost 0 bases to trimming and J lost 0 bases, with 12 bases between them. CDR1 and CDR2 from the germline V gene are MNHEY and SMNVEV (reference sequence). CDR3 bases: TGTGCCAGCAGTTTATCGAGCTGGGATTACTCCTACAATGAGCAGTTCTTC. It codes for CASSLSSWDYSYNEQFF.

The sample holds many counts of this clonotype. V is TRBV5-1 and J is TRBJ2-7; a weak D match, TRBD1 (6 bases). Germline-derived CDR1 and CDR2 are SGHRS and YFSETQ. The CDR3 runs 13 residues. V was trimmed by 5 bases and J by 5 bases, leaving 14 bases between them. DNA of the CDR3: TGCGCCAGCAGTTTTGCCCCAGGGGACGAGCAGTACTTC. This sequence encodes CASSFAPGDEQYF. Looking up the rest from reference TRBV5-1 and TRBJ2-7 gives the full variable domain: KAGVTQTPRYLIKTRGQQVTLSCSPISGHRSVSWYQQTPGQGLQFLFEYFSETQRNKGNFPGRFSGRQFSNSRSEMNVSTLELGDSALYLCASSFAPGDEQYFGPGTRLTVT.

Ten or more counts support this clonotype. V is TRBV7-2 and J is TRBJ2-7; no firm D call. Deletions cut 3 bases from V and 5 bases from J, with 11 bases between. Germline assignment: CDR1 SGHTA and CDR2 FQGNSA. The CDR3 covers 13 residues. The CDR3 sequence is CASSLRPGDEQYF. As DNA, the CDR3 is TGTGCCAGCAGCTTGCGTCCAGGTGACGAGCAGTACTTC.

The sample holds many counts of this clonotype. The chain carries TRBV25-1 and TRBJ2-7, with 7 bases identical to TRBD1. In germline, CDR1 is MGHDK, CDR2 SYGVNS. The V segment lost 4 bases and the J segment 3 bases; nucleotides outside the gene matches: 6. This CDR3 has 14 residues. The CDR3 here is CASSGDRAYYEQYV. The CDR3 DNA sequence: TGTGCCAGCAGTGGAGACAGGGCCTACTACGAGCAGTACGTC.

This clonotype was observed many times. The chain is built from TRBV6-2 or TRBV6-3 and TRBJ1-6; TRBD1 might be the D (5 bases). Trimming left V 7 bases short and J 8 bases short, with 12 bases between. The CDR3 runs 13 residues. CDR1 is MNHEY, CDR2 SVGEGT, per germline. CDR3 sequence (DNA): TGTGCCAGCATCAAGGCGGGGGATTCACCCCTCCACTTT. Amino acid sequence: CASIKAGDSPLHF.

This clonotype was seen a handful of times. V and J are TRBV28 and TRBJ2-6; D might be TRBD1 (6 bases). The CDR3 extends over 17 amino acids. CDR1 MDHEN and CDR2 SYDVKM come from the germline V gene. Trimming took off 7 bases at V and 1 base at J, with 17 bases between the two ends. DNA of the CDR3: TGTGCCAGCACTCGGGCAGGGGTGGGATCTGGGGCCAACGTCCTGACTTTC. Its protein is CASTRAGVGSGANVLTF.

This clonotype came up many times. The chain has TRBV6-5 and TRBJ1-1; TRBD1 matches at 7 bases. Looked up from germline, CDR1 is MNHEY and CDR2 is SVGAGI. There are 13 residues in the CDR3. V shed 9 bases, J shed 1 base, and the junction held 5 bases outside the gene matches. The CDR3 DNA sequence: TGTGCCAGTCACAGGGGAAAGAACACTGAAGCTTTCTTT. Amino acids: CASHRGKNTEAFF.

This clonotype was recorded at least ten times. V is TRBV27 and J is TRBJ2-5; possible D gene TRBD2, 5 bases. V was pared by 7 bases and J by 5 bases, with 14 bases between. CDR3 length: 13 amino acids. Germline CDR1 reads MNHEY; CDR2 reads SMNVEV (reference sequence). CDR3 region: CASTTFGVETQYF. CDR3 sequence (DNA): TGTGCCAGCACCACCTTCGGGGTGGAGACCCAGTACTTC.

Ten or more counts support this clonotype. The rearrangement joins TRBV3-1 to TRBJ1-2; D is ambiguous. Germline-derived CDR1 and CDR2 are LGHDT and YNNKEL (reference sequence). V lost 1 base to trimming and J lost 2 bases, with 8 bases between them. The CDR3 length is 14 residues. The chain's CDR3 is CASSQGVGNYGYTF. CDR3 in DNA: TGTGCCAGCAGCCAAGGGGTGGGAAACTATGGCTACACCTTC.

This clonotype was seen at least ten times. This rearrangement joins TRBV20-1 to TRBJ1-1; D remains ambiguous. The CDR3 is made up of 13 amino acids. Germline values: CDR1 DFQATT, CDR2 SNEGSKA (reference sequence). V was shortened by 2 bases and J by 5 bases, with 12 bases between the two germline ends. The CDR3: CSARKGPGTEAFF. The DNA for the CDR3 is TGCAGTGCTAGAAAAGGCCCCGGGACTGAAGCTTTCTTT.

This clonotype showed up many times. The chain links TRBV6-5 to TRBJ1-1; 7 nucleotides align to TRBD1. Germline V CDR1 and CDR2: MNHEY, SVGAGI. There are 14 residues in the CDR3. With 5 bases clipped from V and 2 bases from J, the junction kept 5 bases outside the gene matches. Here the CDR3 DNA reads TGTGCCAGCAGTCGACAGGGTGGAAACACTGAAGCTTTCTTT. It yields the protein CASSRQGGNTEAFF.

This clonotype was seen many times. V gene TRBV20-1 combines with J gene TRBJ1-2; D gene uncertain. CDR3 size: 15 residues. Germline CDR1 DFQATT, CDR2 SNEGSKA (reference sequence). The ends were cut back, 1 base at V and 2 bases at J, with 14 bases in the middle. DNA for the CDR3: TGCAGTGCTAGAGTGTCTATAGGAGTAAACTATGGCTACACCTTC. This codes for CSARVSIGVNYGYTF.

The rearrangement links TRBV28 to TRBJ1-2; tentatively, D is TRBD1 (6 bases). Trimming removed 6 bases from V and 4 bases from J, with 18 bases in between. Germline V gives CDR1 MDHEN, CDR2 SYDVKM. CDR3 length equals 15 residues. The CDR3 DNA sequence: TGTGCCAGCAGCCTGGGGGGCAGGATCGGCTATGGCTACACCTTC. Translating it yields CASSLGGRIGYGYTF.

The table lists this clonotype with many counts. The rearrangement links TRBV6-1 to TRBJ2-5; 11 bases fit TRBD1. This CDR3 is built from 16 residues. With 8 bases clipped from V and 4 bases from J, the junction kept 12 bases outside the gene matches. The V gene's germline CDR1 is MNHNS and CDR2 SASEGT. This chain's CDR3 is CASGPPQDRGRETQYF. The CDR3 DNA sequence: TGTGCCAGCGGACCCCCCCAGGACAGGGGGCGAGAGACCCAGTACTTC.

Many counts were recorded for this clonotype. This CDR3 is CASSLSVGTEAFF. In DNA form, the CDR3 reads TGTGCCAGCAGCTTGTCGGTAGGCACTGAAGCTTTCTTT. The genes are TRBV5-6 and TRBJ1-1, with D hard to call. The germline CDR1 and CDR2 sequences are SGHDT and YYEEEE. Trimming left V 1 base short and J 4 bases short, with 8 bases between. CDR3 size: 13 residues.

At least ten counts were recorded for this clonotype. The CDR3 loop reads CASSDFRGYGYTF. CDR3 in DNA: TGCGCCAGCAGCGACTTCCGGGGCTATGGCTACACCTTC. The chain couples TRBV5-1 to TRBJ1-2; no firm D call. The V and J ends lost 4 bases and 4 bases respectively, with 11 bases between them. The CDR3 runs to 13 residues. CDR1 and CDR2 (germline): SGHRS, YFSETQ.

This clonotype was counted ten times or more. The chain uses TRBV5-1 and TRBJ2-3, with D possibly matching TRBD1 (5 bases). Germline CDR1 reads SGHRS; CDR2 reads YFSETQ. V was clipped by 6 bases and J by 2 bases, with 13 bases between them. The CDR3 sequence is 14 residues long. The CDR3 DNA sequence: TGCGCCAGCAACCAGGGTGGCTACACAGATACGCAGTATTTT. It specifies CASNQGGYTDTQYF.

This clonotype has ten or more counts. V gene TRBV20-1 combines with J gene TRBJ2-3, with 7 positions matching TRBD2. This CDR3 has 16 amino acids. Germline lookup yields CDR1 DFQATT and CDR2 SNEGSKA (reference sequence). The V and J ends lost 6 bases and 2 bases, in that order; junction bases with no gene match: 14. CDR3 in amino acids: CSAPPGRDYHTDTQYF. The CDR3 nucleotides read TGCAGTGCCCCCCCCGGGCGGGACTACCACACAGATACGCAGTATTTT.

This chain connects TRBV20-1 to TRBJ1-5, with TRBD1 as a possible D gene (5 bases). The CDR3 sequence is 16 residues long. Germline values: CDR1 DFQATT, CDR2 SNEGSKA (reference sequence). V was clipped by 1 base and J by 0 bases, with 13 bases between them. The CDR3 region has the DNA TGCAGTGCTAGAGTATTTGGGGCAGATAGCAATCAGCCCCAGCATTTT. Protein: CSARVFGADSNQPQHF.

This clonotype has a count of ten or more. The genes are TRBV6-4 and TRBJ2-1; weak D call: TRBD2 (5 bases). Germline CDR1 is MRHNA and CDR2 is SNTAGT. The ends were cut back, 8 bases at V and 2 bases at J, with 10 bases in the middle. The CDR3 is 13 amino acids. In DNA, the CDR3 is TGTGCCAGCTCGACTAACCCCTACAATGAGCAGTTCTTC. This encodes CASSTNPYNEQFF.

This clonotype was counted ten times or more. The chain carries TRBV5-1 and TRBJ1-1; 7 positions match TRBD1. V lost 4 bases, J lost 1 base, and 4 bases stayed unmatched. Germline V lookup: CDR1 SGHRS, CDR2 YFSETQ. The CDR3 has 14 residues. The CDR3 here is CASSIQGGNTEAFF. CDR3 nucleotide sequence: TGCGCCAGCAGCATCCAGGGGGGGAACACTGAAGCTTTCTTT.

This clonotype was found many times. The chain combines TRBV12-3 or TRBV12-4 with TRBJ2-2; no definite D call. The CDR3 sequence is 12 residues long. V lost 3 bases, J lost 6 bases, and 5 bases lay in between. The CDR3 sequence is CASSLDPGELFF. In DNA, the CDR3 is TGTGCCAGCAGTTTGGATCCCGGGGAGCTGTTTTTT.

At least ten counts were recorded for this clonotype. The chain has TRBV7-8 and TRBJ2-3; the D gene is possibly TRBD2 (7 bases). V lost 4 bases to trimming and J lost 2 bases, with 13 bases between them. CDR3 length: 15 residues. Per germline, CDR1 SGHVS and CDR2 FQNEAQ. The CDR3 loop is CASSSWGGTTDTQYF. The CDR3 DNA reads TGTGCCAGCAGCTCTTGGGGGGGCACCACAGATACGCAGTATTTT. Drawing the rest from reference TRBV7-8 and TRBJ2-3, the complete variable domain is GAGVSQSPRYKVAKRGQDVALRCDPISGHVSLFWYQQALGQGPEFLTYFQNEAQLDKSGLPSDRFFAERPEGSVSTLKIQRTQQEDSAVYLCASSSWGGTTDTQYFGPGTRLTVL.